This paragraph covers one T cell receptor (beta chain) sequence. What it recognizes is unknown. The sample belongs to a study of cytomegalovirus exposure and HLA in healthy donors. Points from the study as a whole: A few chains tied to CMV proved CMV antigen-specific in vitro.

60 Vbeta and 13 Jbeta primers were used in PCR. In the source study's methods: Some 11 million of the about 80 million unique TCR beta chains counted in a later analysis were shared. TCRdb's copy holds only in-frame clones and misses some; the assay was immunoSEQ multiplex PCR. V, J and clone size reflect that table, while D and trimming were determined from the DNA. The data show fewer than 200,000 clones, roughly 87% seen once. The CDR3 is 15 residues long. The V gene's germline CDR1 is SGHVS and CDR2 FNYEAQ. V lost 2 bases, J lost 5 bases, and 7 bases stayed unmatched. The chain combines TRBV7-6 with TRBJ2-5; 8 nucleotides agree with TRBD1. The sample consisted of PBMCs. The TCR sequence derives from a man aged 50-60 years in good health and CMV-seronegative. The CDR3 protein is CASSLIRTGTETQYF. The DNA of the CDR3 is TGTGCCAGCAGCTTAATACGGACAGGGACGGAGACCCAGTACTTC.